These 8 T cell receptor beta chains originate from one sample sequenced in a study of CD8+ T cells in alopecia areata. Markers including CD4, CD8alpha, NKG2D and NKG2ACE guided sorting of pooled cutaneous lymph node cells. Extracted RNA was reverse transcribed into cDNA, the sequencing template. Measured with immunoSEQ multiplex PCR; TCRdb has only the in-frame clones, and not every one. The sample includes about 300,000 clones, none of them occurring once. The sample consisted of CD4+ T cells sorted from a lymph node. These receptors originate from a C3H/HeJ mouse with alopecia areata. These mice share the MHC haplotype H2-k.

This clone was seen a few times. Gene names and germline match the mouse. The CDR3 reads CAWSLPGQLYF. The sequenced part of the CDR3 DNA is TGTGCCTGGAGTCTCCCCGGG. The chain is built from TRBV31 and TRBJ2-2; no reliable D call. The read terminates 4 residues before the CDR3 end, so the remaining end is supplied by the germline J gene. Looked up from germline, CDR1 is GKSSPN and CDR2 is SITVG. The CDR3 runs 11 residues. Trimming took off 0 bases at V and 6 bases at J, with 2 bases between the two ends. Together with reference TRBV31 and TRBJ2-2, the CDR3 gives the full variable domain: AQTIHQWPVAEIKAVGSPLSLGCTIKGKSSPNLYWYWQATGGTLQQLFYSITVGQVESVVQLNLSASRPKDDQFILSTEKLLLSHSGFYLCAWSLPGQLYFGEGSKLTVL.

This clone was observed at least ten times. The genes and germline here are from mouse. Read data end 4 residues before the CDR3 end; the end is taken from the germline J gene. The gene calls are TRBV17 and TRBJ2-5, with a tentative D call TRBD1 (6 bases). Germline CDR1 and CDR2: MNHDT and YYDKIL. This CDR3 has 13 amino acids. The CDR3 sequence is CASGPGVGDTQYF. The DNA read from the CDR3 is TGTGCTAGCGGACCAGGGGTGGGAGAC.

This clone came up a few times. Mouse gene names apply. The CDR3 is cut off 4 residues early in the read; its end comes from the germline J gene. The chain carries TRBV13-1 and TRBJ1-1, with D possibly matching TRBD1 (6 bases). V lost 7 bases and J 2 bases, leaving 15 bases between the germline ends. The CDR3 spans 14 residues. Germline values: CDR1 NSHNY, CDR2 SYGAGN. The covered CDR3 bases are TGTGCCAGCCTGGGGGGGCTCCTCAACACA. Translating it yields CASLGGLLNT. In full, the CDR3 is CASLGGLLNTEVFF.

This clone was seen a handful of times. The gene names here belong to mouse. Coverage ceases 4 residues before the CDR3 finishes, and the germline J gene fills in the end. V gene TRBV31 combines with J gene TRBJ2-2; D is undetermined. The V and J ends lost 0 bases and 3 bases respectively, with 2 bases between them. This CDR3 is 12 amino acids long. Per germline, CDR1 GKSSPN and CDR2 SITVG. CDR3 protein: CAWSLHTGQLYF. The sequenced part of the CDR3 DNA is TGTGCCTGGAGTCTCCACACCGGG.

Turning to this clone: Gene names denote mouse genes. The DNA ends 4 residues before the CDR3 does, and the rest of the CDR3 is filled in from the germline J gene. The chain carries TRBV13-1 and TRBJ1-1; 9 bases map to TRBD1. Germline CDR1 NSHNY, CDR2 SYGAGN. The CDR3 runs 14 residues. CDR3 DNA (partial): TGTGCCAGCAGTGAGGGGGACAGGGCTCCA. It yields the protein CASSEGDRAP. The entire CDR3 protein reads CASSEGDRAPEVFF.

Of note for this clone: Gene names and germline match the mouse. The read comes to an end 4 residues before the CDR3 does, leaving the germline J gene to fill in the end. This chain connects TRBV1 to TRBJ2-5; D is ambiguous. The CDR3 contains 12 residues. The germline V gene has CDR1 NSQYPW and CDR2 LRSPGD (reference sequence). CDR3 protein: CTCSAGWDTQYF. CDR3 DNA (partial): TGCACCTGCAGTGCAGGCTGGGAC. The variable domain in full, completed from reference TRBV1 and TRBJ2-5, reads VTLLEQNPRWRLVPRGQAVNLRCILKNSQYPWMSWYQQDLQKQLQWLFTLRSPGDKEVKSLPGADYLATRVTDTELRLQVANMSQGRTLYCTCSAGWDTQYFGPGTRLLVL.

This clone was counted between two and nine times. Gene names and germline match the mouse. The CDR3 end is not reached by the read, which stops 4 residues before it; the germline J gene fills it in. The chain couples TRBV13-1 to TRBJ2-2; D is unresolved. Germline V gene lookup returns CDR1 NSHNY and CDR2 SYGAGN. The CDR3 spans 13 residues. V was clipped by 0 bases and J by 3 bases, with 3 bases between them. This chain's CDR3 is CASSDAHTGQLYF. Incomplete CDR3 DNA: TGTGCCAGCAGTGATGCTCACACCGGG.

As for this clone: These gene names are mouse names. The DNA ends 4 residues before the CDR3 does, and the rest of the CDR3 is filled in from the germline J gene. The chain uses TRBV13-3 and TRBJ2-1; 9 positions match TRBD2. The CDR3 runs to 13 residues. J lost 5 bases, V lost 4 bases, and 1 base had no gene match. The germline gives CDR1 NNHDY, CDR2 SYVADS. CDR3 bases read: TGTGCCAGCAGTTACTGGGGGGATGCT. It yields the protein CASSYWGDA. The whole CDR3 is CASSYWGDAEQFF.